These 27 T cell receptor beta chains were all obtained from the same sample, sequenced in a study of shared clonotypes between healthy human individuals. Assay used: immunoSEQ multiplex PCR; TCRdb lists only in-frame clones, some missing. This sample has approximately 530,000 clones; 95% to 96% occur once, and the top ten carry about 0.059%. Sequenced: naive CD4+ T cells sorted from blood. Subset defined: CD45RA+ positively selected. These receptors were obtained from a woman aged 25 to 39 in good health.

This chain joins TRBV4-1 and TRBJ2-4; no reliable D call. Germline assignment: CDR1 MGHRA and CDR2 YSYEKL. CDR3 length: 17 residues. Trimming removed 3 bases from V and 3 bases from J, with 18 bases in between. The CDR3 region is CASSQAEVVVGKNIQYF. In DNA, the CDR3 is TGCGCCAGCAGCCAGGCCGAGGTGGTGGTAGGCAAAAACATTCAGTACTTC.

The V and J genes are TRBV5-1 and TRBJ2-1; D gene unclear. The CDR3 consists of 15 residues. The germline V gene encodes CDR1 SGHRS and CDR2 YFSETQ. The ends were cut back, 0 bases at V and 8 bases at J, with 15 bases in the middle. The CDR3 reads CASSLGLGFNDEQFF. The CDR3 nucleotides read TGCGCCAGCAGCTTGGGTCTGGGGTTCAACGATGAGCAGTTCTTC.

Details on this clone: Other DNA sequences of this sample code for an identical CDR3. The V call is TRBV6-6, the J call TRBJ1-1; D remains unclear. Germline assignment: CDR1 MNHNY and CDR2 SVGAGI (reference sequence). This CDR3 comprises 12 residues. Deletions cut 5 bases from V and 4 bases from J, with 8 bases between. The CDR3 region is CASSPGGTEAFF. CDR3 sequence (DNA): TGTGCCAGCAGTCCGGGAGGCACTGAAGCTTTCTTT.

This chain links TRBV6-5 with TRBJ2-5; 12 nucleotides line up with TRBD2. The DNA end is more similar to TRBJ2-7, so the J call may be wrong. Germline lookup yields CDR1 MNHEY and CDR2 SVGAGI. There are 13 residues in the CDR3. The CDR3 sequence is CASRGLAGLEQYF. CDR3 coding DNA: TGTGCCAGCAGAGGACTAGCGGGACTCGAGCAGTACTTC.

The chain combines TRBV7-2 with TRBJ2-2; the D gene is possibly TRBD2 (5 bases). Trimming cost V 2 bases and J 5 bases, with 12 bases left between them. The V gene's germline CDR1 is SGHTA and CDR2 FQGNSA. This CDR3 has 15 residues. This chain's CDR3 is CASSLTRARTGELFF. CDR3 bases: TGTGCCAGCAGCTTAACGCGGGCCAGGACCGGGGAGCTGTTTTTT.

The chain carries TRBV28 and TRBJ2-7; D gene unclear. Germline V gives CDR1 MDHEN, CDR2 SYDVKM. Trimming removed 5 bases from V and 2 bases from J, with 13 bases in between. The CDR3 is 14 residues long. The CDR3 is CASSPLTSTYEQYF. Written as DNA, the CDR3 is TGTGCCAGCAGTCCTCTGACATCCACCTACGAGCAGTACTTC.

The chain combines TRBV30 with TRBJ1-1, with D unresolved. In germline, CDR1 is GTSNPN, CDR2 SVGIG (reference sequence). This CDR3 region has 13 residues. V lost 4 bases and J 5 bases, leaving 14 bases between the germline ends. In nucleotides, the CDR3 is TGTGCCTGGAAACTCCAGGACCGGACTGAAGCTTTCTTT. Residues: CAWKLQDRTEAFF.

CDR3 region: CASSHGTGANYGYTF. CDR3 DNA: TGTGCCAGCAGCCACGGGACAGGAGCTAACTATGGCTACACCTTC. This sequence joins TRBV5-4 and TRBJ1-2; 8 nucleotides agree with TRBD1. In germline, CDR1 is SGHNT, CDR2 YYREEE (reference sequence). CDR3 size: 15 residues. V gave up 4 bases and J gave up 0 bases; unmatched junction bases: 5.

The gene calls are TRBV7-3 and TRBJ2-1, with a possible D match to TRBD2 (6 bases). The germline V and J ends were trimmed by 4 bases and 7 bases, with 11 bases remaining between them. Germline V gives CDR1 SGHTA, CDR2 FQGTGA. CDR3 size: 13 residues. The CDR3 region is CASSSRGGNEQFF. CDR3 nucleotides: TGTGCCAGCAGCTCGCGGGGAGGAAATGAGCAGTTCTTC.

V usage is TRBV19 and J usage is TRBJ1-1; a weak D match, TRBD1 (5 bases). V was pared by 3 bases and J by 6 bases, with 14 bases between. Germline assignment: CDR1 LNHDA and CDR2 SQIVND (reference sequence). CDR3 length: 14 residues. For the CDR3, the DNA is TGTGCCAGTAGTATGGGGCGGTGGAAGTCTGAAGCTTTCTTT. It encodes CASSMGRWKSEAFF.

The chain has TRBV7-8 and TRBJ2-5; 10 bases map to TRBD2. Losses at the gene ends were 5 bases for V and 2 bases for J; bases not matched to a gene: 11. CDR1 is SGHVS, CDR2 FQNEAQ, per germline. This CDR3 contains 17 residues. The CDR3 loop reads CASSTRTSGNIQETQYF. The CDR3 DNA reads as TGTGCCAGCAGCACCCGGACTAGCGGAAATATACAAGAGACCCAGTACTTC. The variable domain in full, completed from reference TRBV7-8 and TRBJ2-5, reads GAGVSQSPRYKVAKRGQDVALRCDPISGHVSLFWYQQALGQGPEFLTYFQNEAQLDKSGLPSDRFFAERPEGSVSTLKIQRTQQEDSAVYLCASSTRTSGNIQETQYFGPGTRLLVL.

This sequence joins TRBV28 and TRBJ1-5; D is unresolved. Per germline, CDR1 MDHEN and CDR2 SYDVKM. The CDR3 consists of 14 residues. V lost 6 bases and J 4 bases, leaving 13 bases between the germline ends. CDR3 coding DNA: TGTGCCAGCAGATCTAGAGGCCCAAATCAGCCCCAGCATTTT. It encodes CASRSRGPNQPQHF.

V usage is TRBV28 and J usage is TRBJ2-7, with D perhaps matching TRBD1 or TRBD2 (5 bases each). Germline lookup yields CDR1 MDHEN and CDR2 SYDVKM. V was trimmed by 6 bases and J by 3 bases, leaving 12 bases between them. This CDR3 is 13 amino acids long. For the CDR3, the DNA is TGTGCCAGCAGCGGGACGCTCCTCTACGAGCAGTACTTC. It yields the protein CASSGTLLYEQYF.

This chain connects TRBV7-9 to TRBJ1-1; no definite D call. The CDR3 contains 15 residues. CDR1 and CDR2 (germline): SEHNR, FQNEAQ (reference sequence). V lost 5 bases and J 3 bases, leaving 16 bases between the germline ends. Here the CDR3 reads CASSPSPLRDTEAFF. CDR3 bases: TGTGCCAGCAGCCCTAGCCCCCTTAGGGACACTGAAGCTTTCTTT.

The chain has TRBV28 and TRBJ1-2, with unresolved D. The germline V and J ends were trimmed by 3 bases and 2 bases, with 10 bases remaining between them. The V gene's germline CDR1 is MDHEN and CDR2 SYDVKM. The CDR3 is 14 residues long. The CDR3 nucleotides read TGTGCCAGCAGTTTGTCCGGGATCAACTATGGCTACACCTTC. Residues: CASSLSGINYGYTF.

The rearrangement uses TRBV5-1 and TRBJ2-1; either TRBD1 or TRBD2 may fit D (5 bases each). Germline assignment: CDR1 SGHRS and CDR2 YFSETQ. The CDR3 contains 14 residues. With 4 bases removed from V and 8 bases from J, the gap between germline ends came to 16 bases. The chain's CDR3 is CASSRTSGPHEQFF. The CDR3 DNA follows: TGCGCCAGCAGCCGAACGTCGGGGCCCCATGAGCAGTTCTTC.

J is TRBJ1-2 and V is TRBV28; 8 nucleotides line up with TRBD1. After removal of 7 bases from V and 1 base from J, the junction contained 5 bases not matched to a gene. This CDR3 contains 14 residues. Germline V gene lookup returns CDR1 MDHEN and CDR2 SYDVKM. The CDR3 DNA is TGTGCCAGCACCCAAGGACAGGGTAACTATGGCTACACCTTC. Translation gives CASTQGQGNYGYTF.

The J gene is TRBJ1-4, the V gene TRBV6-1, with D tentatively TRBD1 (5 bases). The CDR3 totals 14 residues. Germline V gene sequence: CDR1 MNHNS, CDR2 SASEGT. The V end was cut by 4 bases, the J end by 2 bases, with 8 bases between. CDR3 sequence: CASSVQATNEKLFF. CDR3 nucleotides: TGTGCCAGCAGTGTACAGGCTACTAATGAAAAACTGTTTTTT.

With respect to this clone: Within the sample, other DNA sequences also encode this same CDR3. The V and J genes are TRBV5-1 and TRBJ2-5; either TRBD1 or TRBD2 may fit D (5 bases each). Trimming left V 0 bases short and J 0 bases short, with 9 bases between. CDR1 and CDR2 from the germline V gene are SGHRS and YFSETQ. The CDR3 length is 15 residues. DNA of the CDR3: TGCGCCAGCAGCTTGGGGGGGACGTACCAAGAGACCCAGTACTTC. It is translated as CASSLGGTYQETQYF.

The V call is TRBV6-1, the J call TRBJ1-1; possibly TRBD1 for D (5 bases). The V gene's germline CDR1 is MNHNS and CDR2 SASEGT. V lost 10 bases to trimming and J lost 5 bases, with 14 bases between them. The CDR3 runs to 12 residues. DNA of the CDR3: TGTGCCACGGGGGAAGGGAGGACTGAAGCTTTCTTT. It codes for CATGEGRTEAFF.

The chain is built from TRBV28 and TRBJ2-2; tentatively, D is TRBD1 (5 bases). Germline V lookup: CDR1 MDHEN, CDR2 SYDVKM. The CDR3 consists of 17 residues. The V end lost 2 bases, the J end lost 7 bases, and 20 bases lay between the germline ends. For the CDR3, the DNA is TGTGCCAGCAGTTTAGCCCGAAATGGTGAAAGGGGCGGGGAGCTGTTTTTT. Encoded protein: CASSLARNGERGGELFF. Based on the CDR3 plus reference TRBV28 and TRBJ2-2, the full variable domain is DVKVTQSSRYLVKRTGEKVFLECVQDMDHENMFWYRQDPGLGLRLIYFSYDVKMKEKGDIPEGYSVSREKKERFSLILESASTNQTSMYLCASSLARNGERGGELFFGEGSRLTVL.

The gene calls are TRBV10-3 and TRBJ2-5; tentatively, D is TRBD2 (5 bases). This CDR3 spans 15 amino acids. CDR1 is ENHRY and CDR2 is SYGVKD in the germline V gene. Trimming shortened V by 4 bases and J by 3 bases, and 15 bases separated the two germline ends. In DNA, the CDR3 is TGTGCCATCAGTGCGAGGGCAGACGGTAAAGAGACCCAGTACTTC. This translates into CAISARADGKETQYF.

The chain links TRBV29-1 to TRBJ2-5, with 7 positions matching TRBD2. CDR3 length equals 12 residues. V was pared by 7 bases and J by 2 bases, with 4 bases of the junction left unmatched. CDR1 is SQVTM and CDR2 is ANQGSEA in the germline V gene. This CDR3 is CSAGGLQETQYF. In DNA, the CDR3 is TGCAGCGCGGGGGGTTTACAAGAGACCCAGTACTTC. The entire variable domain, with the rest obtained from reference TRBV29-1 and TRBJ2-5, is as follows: SAVISQKPSRDICQRGTSLTIQCQVDSQVTMMFWYRQQPGQSLTLIATANQGSEATYESGFVIDKFPISRPNLTFSTLTVSNMSPEDSSIYLCSAGGLQETQYFGPGTRLLVL.

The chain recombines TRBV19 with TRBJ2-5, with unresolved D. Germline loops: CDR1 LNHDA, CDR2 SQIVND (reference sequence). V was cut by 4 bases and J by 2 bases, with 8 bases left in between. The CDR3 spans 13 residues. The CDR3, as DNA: TGTGCCAGTAGTAATGTGGCACAAGAGACCCAGTACTTC. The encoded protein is CASSNVAQETQYF.

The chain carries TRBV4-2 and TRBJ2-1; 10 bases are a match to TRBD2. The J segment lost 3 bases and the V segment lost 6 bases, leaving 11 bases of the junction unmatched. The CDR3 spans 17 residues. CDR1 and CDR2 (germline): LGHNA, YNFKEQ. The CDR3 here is CASSHEGLAGVYNEQFF. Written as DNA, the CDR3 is TGTGCCAGCAGTCACGAAGGGCTAGCGGGAGTCTACAATGAGCAGTTCTTC.

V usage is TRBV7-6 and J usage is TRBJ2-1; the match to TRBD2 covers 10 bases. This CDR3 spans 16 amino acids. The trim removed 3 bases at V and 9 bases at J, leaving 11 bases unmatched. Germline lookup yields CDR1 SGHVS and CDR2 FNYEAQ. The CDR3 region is CASSLRSGRPAVEQFF. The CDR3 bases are TGTGCCAGCAGCTTGCGTAGCGGGAGGCCCGCCGTTGAGCAGTTCTTC.

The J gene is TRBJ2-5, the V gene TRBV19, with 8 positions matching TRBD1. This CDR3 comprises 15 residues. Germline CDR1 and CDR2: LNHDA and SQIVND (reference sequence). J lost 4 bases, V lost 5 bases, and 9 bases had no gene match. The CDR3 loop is CASSGRTGTGETQYF. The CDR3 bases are TGTGCCAGTAGTGGCCGGACAGGGACCGGAGAGACCCAGTACTTC.